This record looks at one T cell receptor (beta chain) sequence and its context. Its antigen is still unknown. The entry originates in a study of post-analysis software for immune sequencing data. Study in general: Included among the disease courses, which were recorded for the cohort, were relapsing-remitting, secondary progressive and progressive-relapsing multiple sclerosis.

The TCR beta cDNA libraries contained unique molecular identifiers. TCRdb passed the PCR reads through MiXCR, listing each CDR3 protein once. The sample includes a few hundred thousand distinct CDR3 sequences, roughly 36% of them seen just once. Study-wide results and caveats: A handful of TRBV segments, including TRBV5-6, TRBV5-1 and TRBV20-1, were more frequent in patients than controls.

CDR3 length equals 13 residues. Germline V gene data show CDR1 as SQVTM and CDR2 as ANQGSEA. The clonotype was recovered from a girl aged 10 to 17 with multiple sclerosis. The sequenced sample was blood. The gene calls are TRBV29-1 and TRBJ2-3; TRBD2 aligns across 7 bases. CDR3 protein: CSGTSEFGDTQYF. CDR3 in DNA: TGCAGTGGAACTAGCGAGTTCGGAGATACGCAGTATTTT.